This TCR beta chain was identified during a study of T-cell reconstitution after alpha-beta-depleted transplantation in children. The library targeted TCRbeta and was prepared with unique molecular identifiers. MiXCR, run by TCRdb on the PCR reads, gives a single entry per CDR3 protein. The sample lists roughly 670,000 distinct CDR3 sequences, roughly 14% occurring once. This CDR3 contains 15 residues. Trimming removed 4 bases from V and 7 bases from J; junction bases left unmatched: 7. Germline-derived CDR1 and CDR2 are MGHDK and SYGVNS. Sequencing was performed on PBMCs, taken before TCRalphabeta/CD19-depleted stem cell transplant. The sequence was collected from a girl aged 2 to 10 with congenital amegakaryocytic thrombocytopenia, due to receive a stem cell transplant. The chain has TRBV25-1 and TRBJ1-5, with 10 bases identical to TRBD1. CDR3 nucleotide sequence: TGTGCCAGCAGTGGAGAGACAGGGGGCTTACAGCCCCAGCATTTT. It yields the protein CASSGETGGLQPQHF. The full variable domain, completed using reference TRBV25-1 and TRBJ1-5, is EADIYQTPRYLVIGTGKKITLECSQTMGHDKMYWYQQDPGMELHLIHYSYGVNSTEKGDLSSESTVSRIRTEHFPLTLESARPSHTSQYLCASSGETGGLQPQHFGDGTRLSIL.